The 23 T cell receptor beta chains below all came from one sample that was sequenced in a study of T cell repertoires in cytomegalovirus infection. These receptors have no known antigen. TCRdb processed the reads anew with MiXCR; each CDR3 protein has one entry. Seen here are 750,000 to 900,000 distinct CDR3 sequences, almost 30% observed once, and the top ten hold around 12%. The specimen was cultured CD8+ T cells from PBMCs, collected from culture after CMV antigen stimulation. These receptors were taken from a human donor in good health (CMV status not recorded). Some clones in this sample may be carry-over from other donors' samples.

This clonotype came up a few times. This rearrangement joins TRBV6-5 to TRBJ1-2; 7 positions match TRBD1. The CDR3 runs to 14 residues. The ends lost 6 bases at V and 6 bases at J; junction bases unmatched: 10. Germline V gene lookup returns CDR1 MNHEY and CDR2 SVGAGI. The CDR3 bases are TGTGCCAGCAGCTTCGGGACAGTCCACGATGGCTACACCTTC. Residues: CASSFGTVHDGYTF.

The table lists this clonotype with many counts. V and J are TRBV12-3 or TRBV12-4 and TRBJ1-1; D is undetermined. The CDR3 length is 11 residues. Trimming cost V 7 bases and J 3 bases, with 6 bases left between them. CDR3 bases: TGTGCCAGCAAAAAGGACACTGAAGCTTTCTTT. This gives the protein CASKKDTEAFF.

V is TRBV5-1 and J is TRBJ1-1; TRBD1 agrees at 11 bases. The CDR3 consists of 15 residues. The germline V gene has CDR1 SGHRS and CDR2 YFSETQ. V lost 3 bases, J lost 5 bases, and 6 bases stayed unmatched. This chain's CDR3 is CASSWTGGPGTEAFF. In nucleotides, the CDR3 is TGCGCCAGCAGCTGGACAGGGGGCCCTGGGACTGAAGCTTTCTTT.

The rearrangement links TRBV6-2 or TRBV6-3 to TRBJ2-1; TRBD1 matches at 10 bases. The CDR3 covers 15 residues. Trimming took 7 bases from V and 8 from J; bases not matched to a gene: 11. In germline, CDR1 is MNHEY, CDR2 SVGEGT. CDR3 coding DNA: TGTGCCAGCATTGCCGGGGACAGGGGCTCGGATGAGCAGTTCTTC. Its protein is CASIAGDRGSDEQFF.

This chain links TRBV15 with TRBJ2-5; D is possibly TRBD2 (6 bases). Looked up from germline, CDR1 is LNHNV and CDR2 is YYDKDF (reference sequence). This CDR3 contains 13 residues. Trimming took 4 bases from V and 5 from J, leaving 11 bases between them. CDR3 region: CATSIPAGETQYF. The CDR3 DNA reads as TGTGCCACCAGCATCCCCGCGGGGGAGACCCAGTACTTC.

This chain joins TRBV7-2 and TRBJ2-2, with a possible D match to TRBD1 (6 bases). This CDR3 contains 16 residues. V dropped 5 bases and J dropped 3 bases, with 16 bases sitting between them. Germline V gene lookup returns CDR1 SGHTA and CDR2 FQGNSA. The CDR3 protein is CASSLNRAGDTGELFF. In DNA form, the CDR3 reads TGTGCCAGCAGCCTTAACAGGGCCGGGGACACCGGGGAGCTGTTTTTT.

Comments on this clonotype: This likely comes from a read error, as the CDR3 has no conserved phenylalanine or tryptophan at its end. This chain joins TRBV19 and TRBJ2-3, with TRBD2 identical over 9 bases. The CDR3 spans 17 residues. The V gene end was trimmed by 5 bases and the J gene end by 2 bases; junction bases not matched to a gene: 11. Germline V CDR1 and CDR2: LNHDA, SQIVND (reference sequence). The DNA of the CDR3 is TGTGCCAGTAGTGCAGCAATAGCGGGGGACCTCACAGATACGCAGTATATT. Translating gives CASSAAIAGDLTDTQYI.

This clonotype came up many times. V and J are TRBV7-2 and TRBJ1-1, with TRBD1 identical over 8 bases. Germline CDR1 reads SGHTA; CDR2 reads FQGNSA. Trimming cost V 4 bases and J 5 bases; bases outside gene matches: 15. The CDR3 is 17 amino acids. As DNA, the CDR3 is TGTGCCAGCAGCTCCTTCGGACAGGGAGGCGGTAAGACTGAAGCTTTCTTT. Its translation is CASSSFGQGGGKTEAFF.

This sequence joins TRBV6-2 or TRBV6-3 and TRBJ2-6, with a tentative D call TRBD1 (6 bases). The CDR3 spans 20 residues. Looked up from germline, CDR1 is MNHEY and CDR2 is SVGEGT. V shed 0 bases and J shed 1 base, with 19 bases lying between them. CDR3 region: CASSYSWGRIVFSGANVLTF. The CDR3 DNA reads TGTGCCAGCAGTTACTCTTGGGGGCGAATTGTTTTTTCTGGGGCCAACGTCCTGACTTTC.

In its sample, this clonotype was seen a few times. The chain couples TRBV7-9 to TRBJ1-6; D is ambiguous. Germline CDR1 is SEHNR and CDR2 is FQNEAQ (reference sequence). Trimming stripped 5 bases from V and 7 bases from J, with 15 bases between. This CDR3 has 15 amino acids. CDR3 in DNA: TGTGCCAGCAGCCAAATGAGTACGCGGAATTCACCCCTCCACTTT. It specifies CASSQMSTRNSPLHF.

CDR3 sequence reads: CASSLQEYTEAFF. The CDR3 coding sequence is TGTGCCAGCAGCCTACAGGAGTACACTGAAGCTTTCTTT. The rearrangement uses TRBV6-1 and TRBJ1-1; a weak D match, TRBD1 (5 bases). The V end was cut by 6 bases, the J end by 3 bases, with 11 bases between. CDR1 and CDR2 from the germline V gene are MNHNS and SASEGT. The CDR3 sequence is 13 residues long.

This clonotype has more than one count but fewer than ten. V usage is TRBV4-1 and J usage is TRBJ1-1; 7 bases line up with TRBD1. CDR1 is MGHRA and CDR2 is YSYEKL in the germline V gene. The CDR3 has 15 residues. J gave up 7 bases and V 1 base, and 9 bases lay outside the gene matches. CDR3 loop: CASSQATGLSDEAFF. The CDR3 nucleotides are TGCGCCAGCAGCCAAGCGACAGGGTTATCAGATGAAGCTTTCTTT.

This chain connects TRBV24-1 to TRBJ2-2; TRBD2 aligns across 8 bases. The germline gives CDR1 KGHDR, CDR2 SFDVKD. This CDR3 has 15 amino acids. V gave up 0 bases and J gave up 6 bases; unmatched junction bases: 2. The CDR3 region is CATSDLREGPGELFF. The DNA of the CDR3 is TGTGCCACCAGTGATTTGCGGGAGGGCCCCGGGGAGCTGTTTTTT.

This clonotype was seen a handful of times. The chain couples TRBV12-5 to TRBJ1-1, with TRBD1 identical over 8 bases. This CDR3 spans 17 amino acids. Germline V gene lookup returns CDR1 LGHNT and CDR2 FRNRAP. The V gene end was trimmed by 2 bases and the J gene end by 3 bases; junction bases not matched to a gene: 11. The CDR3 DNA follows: TGTGCTAGTGGTTTGTTCCCGACAGGGGAGGAGGACACTGAAGCTTTCTTT. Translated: CASGLFPTGEEDTEAFF.

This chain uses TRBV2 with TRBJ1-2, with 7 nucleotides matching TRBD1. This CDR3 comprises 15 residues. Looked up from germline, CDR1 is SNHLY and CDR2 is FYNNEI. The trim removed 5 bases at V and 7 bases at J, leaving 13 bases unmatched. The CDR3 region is CASSKYPTGLPGYTF. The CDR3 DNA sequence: TGTGCCAGCAGTAAATACCCGACAGGGCTTCCTGGCTACACCTTC.

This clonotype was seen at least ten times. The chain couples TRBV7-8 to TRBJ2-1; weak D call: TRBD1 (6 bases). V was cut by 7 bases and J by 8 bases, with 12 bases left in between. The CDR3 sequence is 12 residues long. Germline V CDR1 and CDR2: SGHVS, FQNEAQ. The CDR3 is CASTQGYDEQFF. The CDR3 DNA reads TGTGCCAGCACCCAGGGGTATGATGAGCAGTTCTTC.

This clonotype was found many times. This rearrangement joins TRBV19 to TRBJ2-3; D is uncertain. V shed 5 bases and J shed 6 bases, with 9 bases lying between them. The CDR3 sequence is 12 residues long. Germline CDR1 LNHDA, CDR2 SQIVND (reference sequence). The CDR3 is CASSYEGDTQYF. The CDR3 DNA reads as TGTGCCAGTAGTTACGAAGGGGATACGCAGTATTTT.

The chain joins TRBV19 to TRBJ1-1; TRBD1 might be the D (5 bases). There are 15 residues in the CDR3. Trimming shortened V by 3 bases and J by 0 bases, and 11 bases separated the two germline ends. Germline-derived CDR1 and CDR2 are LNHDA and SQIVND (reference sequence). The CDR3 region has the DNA TGTGCCAGTAGTATCGGACATACCATGAACACTGAAGCTTTCTTT. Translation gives CASSIGHTMNTEAFF.

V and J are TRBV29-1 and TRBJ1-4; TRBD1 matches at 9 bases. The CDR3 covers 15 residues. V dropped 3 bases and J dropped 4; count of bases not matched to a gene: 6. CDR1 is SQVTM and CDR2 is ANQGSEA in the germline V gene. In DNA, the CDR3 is TGCAGCGTTGAGGACAGGGGCGGACTTAATGAAAAACTGTTTTTT. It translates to CSVEDRGGLNEKLFF.

CDR3 coding DNA: TGTGCCAGCAGTCACACATTGGAAGTGTTTTTT. Translation: CASSHTLEVFF. The gene calls are TRBV7-6 and TRBJ1-4; D unresolved. The CDR3 is 11 residues long. Germline V gene data show CDR1 as SGHVS and CDR2 as FNYEAQ. The V end was cut by 6 bases, the J end by 15 bases, with 14 bases between.

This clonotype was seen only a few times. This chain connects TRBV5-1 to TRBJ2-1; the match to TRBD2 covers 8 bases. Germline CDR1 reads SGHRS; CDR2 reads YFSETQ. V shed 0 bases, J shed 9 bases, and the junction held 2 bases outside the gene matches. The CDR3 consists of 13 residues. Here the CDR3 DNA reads TGCGCCAGCAGCTTGGGGACTAGCAGTGAGCAGTTCTTC. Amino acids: CASSLGTSSEQFF. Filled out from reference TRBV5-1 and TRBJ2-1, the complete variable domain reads KAGVTQTPRYLIKTRGQQVTLSCSPISGHRSVSWYQQTPGQGLQFLFEYFSETQRNKGNFPGRFSGRQFSNSRSEMNVSTLELGDSALYLCASSLGTSSEQFFGPGTRLTVL.

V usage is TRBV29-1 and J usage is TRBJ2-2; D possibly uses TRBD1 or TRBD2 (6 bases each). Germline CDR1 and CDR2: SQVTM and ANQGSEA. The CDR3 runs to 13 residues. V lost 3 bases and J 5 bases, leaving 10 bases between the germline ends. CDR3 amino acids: CSVDGGLTGELFF. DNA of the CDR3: TGCAGCGTTGACGGGGGCCTAACCGGGGAGCTGTTTTTT.

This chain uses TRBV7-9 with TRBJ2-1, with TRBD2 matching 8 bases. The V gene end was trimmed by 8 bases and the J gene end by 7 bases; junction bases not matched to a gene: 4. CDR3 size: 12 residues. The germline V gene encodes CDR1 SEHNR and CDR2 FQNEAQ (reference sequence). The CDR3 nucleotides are TGTGCCAGCGAAGGCGGGGGGAATGAGCAGTTCTTC. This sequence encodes CASEGGGNEQFF.